The clone carrying this T cell receptor beta chain came up once. The antigen is unknown. Per sample, extraction of total RNA gave at least 5.5 micrograms in every case. V was pared by 6 bases and J by 2 bases, with 11 bases between. From germline, CDR1 is SEHNR and CDR2 FQNEAQ (reference sequence). The CDR3 covers 13 residues. A second about 6 to 11 cycle PCR used barcoded and J-beta primers. MiXCR was run by TCRdb on the 5' RACE reads, yielding one entry per CDR3 protein. The table shows 850,000 to 1,000,000 distinct CDR3 sequences, with roughly 47% occurring only once. The data belong to a study of blood T cells in healthy people across ages. Study-level results: Strong correlation existed between TCR beta diversity and naive T cell percentage. More naive CD4+ cells and higher diversity marked long-lived donors relative to aged donors. Donor CMV status was unknown, possibly confounding expanded clonotype changes.

The chain couples TRBV7-9 to TRBJ2-7; D is uncertain. The sequencing sample was made of blood. The origin of this receptor is an older woman in good health. The CDR3 DNA is TGTGCCAGCAGACCAGACTTAACCTACGAGCAGTACTTC. Protein sequence: CASRPDLTYEQYF.